This T cell receptor (beta chain) was sequenced for a study of PD-1 blockade in mismatch repair-deficient tumors. Across the whole study: All were previously treated, progressing patients with some twelve mismatch repair-deficient cancer types. Notes on the study in general: Tumor-resident clones, often undetectable pretreatment in blood, expanded then contracted after pembrolizumab.

TCR sequencing covered a few patients who responded to pembrolizumab. Method: immunoSEQ multiplex PCR; TCRdb's copy keeps in-frame clones and lacks some. The sample consists of 56,000 or so clones, 81% of them appearing once. For this clone: No antigen is known for it.

The source of this sequence is an adult with mismatch repair-deficient cancer. Sequencing was performed on peripheral blood, taken less than 21 weeks after starting pembrolizumab.

The CDR3 DNA sequence: TGCAGCGTCCGAGGTGGGTTACCCAACTATGGCTACACCTTC. Residues: CSVRGGLPNYGYTF. V gene TRBV29-1 combines with J gene TRBJ1-2; D is ambiguous. Trimming cost V 6 bases and J 2 bases, with 16 bases left between them. The CDR3 consists of 14 residues. Germline assignment: CDR1 SQVTM and CDR2 ANQGSEA.